The 30 T cell receptor beta chains below come from one sample, sequenced in a study of blood T cell repertoires in COVID-19. Generated by immunoSEQ multiplex PCR, the TCRdb table keeps only in-frame clones and is missing some. The sample consists of 200,000 to 300,000 clones, roughly 91% of them appearing once. Source material: PBMCs or T cells enriched from blood (not recorded which). Source of these receptors: a man aged 35-49 years who had recovered from COVID-19.

The chain uses TRBV5-4 and TRBJ2-5; maybe TRBD2 (6 bases). CDR1 and CDR2 (germline): SGHNT, YYREEE (reference sequence). Trimming took off 3 bases at V and 7 bases at J, with 25 bases between the two ends. The CDR3 length is 17 residues. This CDR3 is CASSSFRETSRSGTQYF. The CDR3 coding sequence is TGTGCCAGCAGCTCATTTAGGGAGACTAGTAGAAGTGGGACCCAGTACTTC.

The V gene is TRBV19, the J gene TRBJ1-1; 9 bases map to TRBD1. Germline CDR1 is LNHDA and CDR2 is SQIVND (reference sequence). After removal of 6 bases from V and 3 bases from J, the junction contained 11 bases not matched to a gene. The CDR3 contains 16 residues. This chain's CDR3 is CASRGYRGPLDTEAFF. CDR3 sequence (DNA): TGTGCCAGTAGGGGGTACAGGGGGCCGTTGGACACTGAAGCTTTCTTT.

The chain recombines TRBV4-2 with TRBJ2-3, with TRBD2 matching over 12 bases. Unmatched junction bases numbered 4, after V lost 1 base and J lost 2 bases. The CDR3 length is 17 residues. Germline loops: CDR1 LGHNA, CDR2 YNFKEQ. The CDR3 region is CASSQVPSGGVTDTQYF. CDR3 coding DNA: TGTGCCAGCAGCCAAGTTCCTAGCGGGGGGGTCACAGATACGCAGTATTTT.

The chain employs TRBV7-3 and TRBJ2-7, with 7 bases that match TRBD1. Germline CDR1 is SGHTA and CDR2 is FQGTGA. The J segment lost 6 bases and the V segment lost 2 bases, leaving 1 base of the junction unmatched. The CDR3 runs to 12 residues. The CDR3 region is CASSLAGGEQYF. The DNA of the CDR3 is TGTGCCAGCAGCTTAGCAGGGGGCGAGCAGTACTTC.

The chain uses TRBV5-8 and TRBJ2-2; weak D call: TRBD1 (6 bases). V dropped 0 bases and J dropped 9 bases, with 9 bases sitting between them. This CDR3 region has 13 residues. CDR1 SGHTS and CDR2 YDEGEE come from the germline V gene. The chain's CDR3 is CASSLDRVWELFF. CDR3 nucleotides: TGTGCCAGCAGCTTGGACAGGGTGTGGGAGCTGTTTTTT. Combining the CDR3 with reference TRBV5-8 and TRBJ2-2 gives the whole variable domain EAGVTQSPTHLIKTRGQQATLRCSPISGHTSVYWYQQALGLGLQFLLWYDEGEERNRGNFPPRFSGRQFPNYSSELNVNALELEDSALYLCASSLDRVWELFFGEGSRLTVL.

V and J are TRBV9 and TRBJ2-5, with D perhaps matching TRBD2 (6 bases). The ends were cut back, 5 bases at V and 2 bases at J, with 28 bases in the middle. CDR1 is SGDLS, CDR2 YYNGEE, per germline. The CDR3 runs to 19 residues. CDR3 in DNA: TGTGCCAGCAGAGCCCGGGAGCTAAAAAGGGGCACAAAGCAAGAGACCCAGTACTTC. Translating it yields CASRARELKRGTKQETQYF.

The chain carries TRBV24-1 and TRBJ1-2, with TRBD1 matching over 9 bases. The V segment lost 9 bases and the J segment 6 bases; nucleotides outside the gene matches: 10. This CDR3 is 14 amino acids long. Germline lookup yields CDR1 KGHDR and CDR2 SFDVKD. The CDR3 protein is CATGTRDRVDGYTF. CDR3 sequence (DNA): TGTGCCACCGGGACCCGGGACAGGGTGGATGGCTACACCTTC.

The chain recombines TRBV7-2 with TRBJ2-7; 11 nucleotides line up with TRBD2. The germline V gene has CDR1 SGHTA and CDR2 FQGNSA. Trimming removed 2 bases from V and 3 bases from J; junction bases left unmatched: 6. The CDR3 covers 16 residues. This CDR3 reads CASSLSLAGGIYEQYF. The CDR3 bases are TGTGCCAGCAGCTTAAGTCTAGCGGGAGGAATCTACGAGCAGTACTTC.

The rearrangement links TRBV7-6 to TRBJ2-1; D unresolved. Germline CDR1 SGHVS, CDR2 FNYEAQ. The CDR3 length is 14 residues. V dropped 2 bases and J dropped 6 bases, with 11 bases sitting between them. In DNA, the CDR3 is TGTGCCAGCAGCTTATCCCCCCAAGCCAATGAGCAGTTCTTC. It encodes CASSLSPQANEQFF.

This CDR3 is CASSQLGTADTQYF. Here the CDR3 DNA reads TGTGCCAGCAGCCAACTAGGGACAGCAGATACGCAGTATTTT. V usage is TRBV14 and J usage is TRBJ2-3; 7 nucleotides line up with TRBD1. From germline, CDR1 is SGHDN and CDR2 FVKESK. This CDR3 comprises 14 residues. V lost 2 bases and J lost 4; bases outside the gene matches: 3.

CDR3 nucleotide sequence: TGTGCCAGCAGCTTGGTACAGGGTGGGTTTGGTTTGGAGGATGGCTACACCTTC. Protein: CASSLVQGGFGLEDGYTF. The chain couples TRBV5-5 to TRBJ1-2; TRBD1 might be the D (6 bases). This CDR3 comprises 18 residues. V lost 0 bases and J lost 6, with 24 bases in between. Germline CDR1 SGHKS, CDR2 YYEKEE (reference sequence).

The genes are TRBV27 and TRBJ1-6; 11 bases map to TRBD1. CDR3 length equals 16 residues. Unmatched junction bases numbered 11, after V lost 8 bases and J lost 8 bases. Per germline, CDR1 MNHEY and CDR2 SMNVEV (reference sequence). CDR3 amino acids: CASGFTKGQGDSPLHF. DNA of the CDR3: TGTGCCAGCGGATTCACAAAGGGACAGGGGGATTCACCCCTCCACTTT.

The genes are TRBV28 and TRBJ2-2, with 14 nucleotides matching TRBD2. J was trimmed by 4 bases and V by 8 bases; bases with no gene match: 9. The germline V gene has CDR1 MDHEN and CDR2 SYDVKM. The CDR3 is 17 residues long. The CDR3 nucleotides are TGTGCCAGCGGGCTGACTAGCGGGAGGGCAGGCACCGGGGAGCTGTTTTTT. Amino acids: CASGLTSGRAGTGELFF. The full variable domain, rest sourced from reference TRBV28 and TRBJ2-2, is DVKVTQSSRYLVKRTGEKVFLECVQDMDHENMFWYRQDPGLGLRLIYFSYDVKMKEKGDIPEGYSVSREKKERFSLILESASTNQTSMYLCASGLTSGRAGTGELFFGEGSRLTVL.

The chain carries TRBV3-1 (or the pseudogene TRBV3-2) and TRBJ1-6; D remains ambiguous. The CDR3 contains 13 residues. Trimming pared 4 bases from V and 16 bases from J, leaving 17 bases between. The germline V gene has CDR1 LGHDT and CDR2 YNNKEL (reference sequence). Written as DNA, the CDR3 is TGTGCCAGCAGCCGGTCCATGGTTGGAGAACTCCACTTT. Protein sequence: CASSRSMVGELHF.

The genes are TRBV5-6 and TRBJ1-5, with D unresolved. The CDR3 is 16 amino acids. CDR1 is SGHDT, CDR2 YYEEEE, per germline. Trimming took 1 base from V and 1 from J, leaving 12 bases between them. The DNA of the CDR3 is TGTGCCAGCAGCTTGTGGTCCGGGGAGAGCAATCAGCCCCAGCATTTT. It specifies CASSLWSGESNQPQHF.

This chain links TRBV7-8 with TRBJ2-7, with a weak D call TRBD2 (6 bases). Trimming shortened V by 5 bases and J by 2 bases, and 13 bases separated the two germline ends. Germline lookup yields CDR1 SGHVS and CDR2 FQNEAQ. The CDR3 is 14 residues long. This CDR3 is CASSPSGGAYEQYF. The CDR3 DNA reads TGTGCCAGCAGCCCATCCGGCGGGGCCTACGAGCAGTACTTC.

This clone was counted a few times. This rearrangement joins TRBV6-5 to TRBJ1-1; D unresolved. The CDR3 consists of 13 residues. The germline V and J ends were trimmed by 4 bases and 4 bases, with 10 bases remaining between them. The germline V gene has CDR1 MNHEY and CDR2 SVGAGI. Written as DNA, the CDR3 is TGTGCCAGCAGTTTTAGGGAGACCACTGAAGCTTTCTTT. Its translation is CASSFRETTEAFF.

This chain uses TRBV27 with TRBJ2-3; D possibly corresponds to TRBD1 (5 bases). Between the trimmed V and J ends, which lost 5 bases and 3 bases, there was a span of 9 bases. This CDR3 contains 13 residues. The V gene's germline CDR1 is MNHEY and CDR2 SMNVEV (reference sequence). CDR3: CASSLRGTDTQYF. The CDR3 region has the DNA TGTGCCAGCAGTCTAAGGGGAACAGATACGCAGTATTTT.

This clone was picked up one time. The chain carries TRBV6-5 and TRBJ1-2; D remains ambiguous. V lost 2 bases and J 8 bases, leaving 18 bases between the germline ends. This CDR3 comprises 15 residues. From germline, CDR1 is MNHEY and CDR2 SVGAGI. The CDR3 protein is CASSYRRASSGGYTF. DNA for the CDR3: TGTGCCAGCAGTTACCGGAGAGCCTCCTCGGGGGGCTACACCTTC.

The chain is built from TRBV7-9 and TRBJ1-5, with D unclear. CDR1 SEHNR and CDR2 FQNEAQ come from the germline V gene (reference sequence). The CDR3 is made up of 14 amino acids. With 1 base removed from V and 9 bases from J, the gap between germline ends came to 13 bases. CDR3 sequence (DNA): TGTGCCAGCAGCTTAGGAGGGTTGAACTGGCCCCAGCATTTT. Translating it yields CASSLGGLNWPQHF.

The chain carries TRBV19 and TRBJ1-2; TRBD1 might be the D (5 bases). Deletions cut 2 bases from V and 4 bases from J, with 14 bases between. This CDR3 contains 15 residues. Germline lookup yields CDR1 LNHDA and CDR2 SQIVND (reference sequence). DNA for the CDR3: TGTGCCAGTAGTATACTGATGACACAGGCCTATGGCTACACCTTC. Translation: CASSILMTQAYGYTF.

This sequence joins TRBV18 and TRBJ2-1; no clear D gene. The CDR3 is 14 residues long. Germline V lookup: CDR1 KGHSH, CDR2 LQKENI. V dropped 6 bases and J dropped 8 bases, with 17 bases sitting between them. In DNA, the CDR3 is TGTGCCAGCTCGCCTGCGAGCTTGGGCGATGAGCAGTTCTTC. As protein: CASSPASLGDEQFF.

The J gene is TRBJ1-5, the V gene TRBV27, with no clear D. Germline assignment: CDR1 MNHEY and CDR2 SMNVEV (reference sequence). V lost 3 bases to trimming and J lost 1 base, with 7 bases between them. The CDR3 spans 14 residues. The CDR3 sequence: CASSFGPSNQPQHF. CDR3 nucleotides: TGTGCCAGCAGTTTTGGGCCGAGCAATCAGCCCCAGCATTTT.

The V call is TRBV24-1, the J call TRBJ1-1, with unresolved D. The CDR3 has 12 residues. The ends were cut back, 5 bases at V and 2 bases at J, with 5 bases in the middle. Germline V gene lookup returns CDR1 KGHDR and CDR2 SFDVKD. CDR3 DNA sequence: TGTGCCACCAGTGGAGTTAACACTGAAGCTTTCTTT. This translates into CATSGVNTEAFF.

V and J are TRBV6-5 and TRBJ1-3; possible D gene TRBD1, 5 bases. Germline V gives CDR1 MNHEY, CDR2 SVGAGI. V was cut by 6 bases and J by 3 bases, with 9 bases left in between. The CDR3 extends over 13 amino acids. The CDR3 sequence is CASSRVFGNTIYF. Written as DNA, the CDR3 is TGTGCCAGCAGCAGGGTATTTGGAAACACCATATATTTT.

The chain is built from TRBV29-1 and TRBJ2-4, with D possibly matching TRBD1 (6 bases). The CDR3 contains 14 residues. The V gene's germline CDR1 is SQVTM and CDR2 ANQGSEA. V was cut by 2 bases and J by 0 bases, with 8 bases left in between. CDR3 protein: CSVEQGLAKNIQYF. The DNA of the CDR3 is TGCAGCGTTGAACAGGGGTTAGCCAAAAACATTCAGTACTTC.

This clone was observed a few times. The CDR3 protein is CASSERAANTGELFF. DNA for the CDR3: TGTGCCAGCAGTGAACGAGCGGCAAACACCGGGGAGCTGTTTTTT. The chain combines TRBV2 with TRBJ2-2, with a weak D call TRBD2 (5 bases). V gave up 2 bases and J gave up 2 bases, with 9 bases separating them. Germline-derived CDR1 and CDR2 are SNHLY and FYNNEI. The CDR3 is made up of 15 amino acids.

The chain uses TRBV3-1 (or the pseudogene TRBV3-2) and TRBJ2-6; TRBD2 is a possible D gene (6 bases). The CDR3 has 19 residues. Trimming pared 2 bases from V and 1 base from J, leaving 18 bases between. The germline CDR1 and CDR2 sequences are LGHDT and YNNKEL (reference sequence). CDR3 in DNA: TGTGCCAGCAGCCAAACTATATGGGGGGATAATTCTGGGGCCAACGTCCTGACTTTC. Translation gives CASSQTIWGDNSGANVLTF.

Remarks on this clone: An end of the junction differs from the germline gene, which may be a read error. The chain recombines TRBV30 with TRBJ1-1; TRBD1 might be the D (6 bases). The CDR3 is 13 residues long. The germline gives CDR1 GTSNPN, CDR2 SVGIG (reference sequence). CDR3 region: CAWRGGGDTEAFF. CDR3 sequence (DNA): TGTGCCTGGCGGGGCGGGGGGGACACCGAAGCTTTCTTT.

CDR3 DNA: TGTGCCAGCAGTCCCCCCGGCCAGGGGTCGATGACGGGCTACACCTTC. It codes for CASSPPGQGSMTGYTF. J is TRBJ1-2 and V is TRBV27; D perhaps matches TRBD1 (6 bases). CDR1 and CDR2 (germline): MNHEY, SMNVEV (reference sequence). V was clipped by 5 bases and J by 8 bases, with 24 bases between them. This CDR3 region has 16 residues.